One sample yielded the 21 T cell receptor beta chains listed below, sequenced in a study of cytomegalovirus exposure and HLA in healthy donors. With 60 Vbeta and 13 Jbeta primers, the PCR was carried out. Libraries were prepared by immunoSEQ multiplex PCR; TCRdb keeps only in-frame clonotypes and omits some of them. The sample consists of some 130,000 clones, 83% of them appearing once. The sample taken for sequencing was PBMCs. The origin of the receptors is a girl aged 2-10 years in good health and CMV-seronegative.

The chain uses TRBV18 and TRBJ2-3, with D unclear. The CDR3 consists of 12 residues. The germline V and J ends were trimmed by 3 bases and 4 bases, with 5 bases remaining between them. Germline assignment: CDR1 KGHSH and CDR2 LQKENI. The CDR3, as DNA: TGTGCCAGCTCACCGGCCGCAGATACGCAGTATTTT. It translates to CASSPAADTQYF.

V is TRBV20-1 and J is TRBJ1-1; D is undetermined. The V gene lost 7 bases and the J gene lost 1 base, with 7 bases spanning the gap. The V gene's germline CDR1 is DFQATT and CDR2 SNEGSKA (reference sequence). The CDR3 loop spans 11 amino acids. The CDR3 protein is CSVPRNTEAFF. The CDR3 bases are TGCAGTGTCCCGAGGAACACTGAAGCTTTCTTT.

This chain joins TRBV10-2 and TRBJ2-3, with D possibly TRBD2 on 5 matching bases. Germline-derived CDR1 and CDR2 are WSHSY and SAAADI. The CDR3 sequence is 12 residues long. V lost 5 bases and J 6 bases, leaving 9 bases between the germline ends. The CDR3 reads CASSYPGDTQYF. CDR3 sequence (DNA): TGCGCCAGCAGTTACCCGGGGGATACGCAGTATTTT.

CDR3 sequence reads: CASSTGTSSYEQYF. The CDR3 DNA is TGCGCCAGCAGCACAGGGACTAGCTCCTACGAGCAGTACTTC. J is TRBJ2-5 and V is TRBV5-1; TRBD2 agrees at 8 bases. The J call is in doubt because the DNA end fits TRBJ2-7 better. The CDR3 length is 14 residues. From germline, CDR1 is SGHRS and CDR2 YFSETQ.

The chain uses TRBV27 and TRBJ1-5; 9 nucleotides align to TRBD1. Germline CDR1 MNHEY, CDR2 SMNVEV (reference sequence). The CDR3 runs 15 residues. The junction had 5 bases not matched to a gene; V was cut back by 5 bases and J by 3 bases. The CDR3 bases are TGTGCCAGCAGTCCCCGGACAGGGGTCAATCAGCCCCAGCATTTT. The encoded protein is CASSPRTGVNQPQHF.

V gene TRBV7-9 combines with J gene TRBJ2-3, with 11 bases lining up with TRBD2. Germline trimming cut 0 bases from V and 0 bases from J; bases unmatched to any gene: 5. Germline CDR1 reads SEHNR; CDR2 reads FQNEAQ (reference sequence). The CDR3 length is 18 residues. CDR3: CASSLALTSGVSTDTQYF. The CDR3 DNA is TGTGCCAGCAGCTTAGCTCTGACTAGCGGGGTTAGCACAGATACGCAGTATTTT.

The table lists this clone with a few counts. This chain uses TRBV28 with TRBJ2-1, with a tentative D call TRBD2 (6 bases). This CDR3 has 15 amino acids. The V and J ends lost 3 bases and 2 bases respectively, with 11 bases between them. Germline assignment: CDR1 MDHEN and CDR2 SYDVKM. The CDR3 reads CASSFITGAYNEQFF. The CDR3 nucleotides are TGTGCCAGCAGTTTTATAACGGGGGCCTACAATGAGCAGTTCTTC.

This rearrangement joins TRBV10-1 to TRBJ1-4; 7 bases map to TRBD1. Trimming at V came to 4 bases and at J to 2 bases, leaving 4 bases not matched to a gene. The CDR3 consists of 15 residues. CDR1 is WNHNN and CDR2 is SYGVQD in the germline V gene (reference sequence). The CDR3 spells CASSVPDRTNEKLFF. CDR3 in DNA: TGCGCCAGCAGTGTCCCGGACAGGACTAATGAAAAACTGTTTTTT.

V is TRBV5-1 and J is TRBJ2-7, with 11 bases aligning to TRBD1. J gave up 2 bases and V 0 bases, and 10 bases lay outside the gene matches. The CDR3 loop spans 18 amino acids. Per germline, CDR1 SGHRS and CDR2 YFSETQ. The CDR3 reads CASSLGGQGAELTYEQYF. The CDR3 DNA follows: TGCGCCAGCAGCTTGGGAGGACAGGGGGCGGAATTAACCTACGAGCAGTACTTC.

This chain joins TRBV30 and TRBJ1-3; TRBD1 aligns across 9 bases. Germline V gene data show CDR1 as GTSNPN and CDR2 as SVGIG (reference sequence). This CDR3 spans 18 amino acids. V shed 0 bases, J shed 5 bases, and the junction held 14 bases outside the gene matches. CDR3 in DNA: TGTGCCTGGAGTGTGGAGGGACAGGGATCCCTGAGGCGAAACACCATATATTTT. As protein: CAWSVEGQGSLRRNTIYF.

This chain connects TRBV30 to TRBJ1-4; D is unclear. The V end was cut by 2 bases, the J end by 3 bases, with 13 bases between. Germline V gene data show CDR1 as GTSNPN and CDR2 as SVGIG (reference sequence). The CDR3 covers 15 residues. CDR3 DNA: TGTGCCTGGAGTATCCTCGGGAATCCTAATGAAAAACTGTTTTTT. Encoded protein: CAWSILGNPNEKLFF.

The CDR3 loop reads CASSARPGDTQYF. CDR3 in DNA: TGTGCCAGCAGTGCTAGACCTGGGGATACGCAGTATTTT. This chain uses TRBV28 with TRBJ2-3; no clear D. CDR3 length: 13 amino acids. The ends were cut back, 5 bases at V and 6 bases at J, with 12 bases in the middle. Germline CDR1 is MDHEN and CDR2 is SYDVKM. Full variable domain (missing parts from reference TRBV28 and TRBJ2-3): DVKVTQSSRYLVKRTGEKVFLECVQDMDHENMFWYRQDPGLGLRLIYFSYDVKMKEKGDIPEGYSVSREKKERFSLILESASTNQTSMYLCASSARPGDTQYFGPGTRLTVL.

V and J are TRBV27 and TRBJ2-5, with TRBD1 matching 9 bases. In germline, CDR1 is MNHEY, CDR2 SMNVEV (reference sequence). There are 15 residues in the CDR3. The junction had 7 bases not matched to a gene; V was cut back by 4 bases and J by 4 bases. The CDR3 region has the DNA TGTGCCAGCAGTTCCCCTGGGACAGGGATAGAGACCCAGTACTTC. It specifies CASSSPGTGIETQYF.

About this clone: The same CDR3 can be traced to other DNA sequences in this sample. This chain uses TRBV28 with TRBJ1-2; D remains ambiguous. Trimming cost V 1 base and J 4 bases, with 10 bases left between them. From germline, CDR1 is MDHEN and CDR2 SYDVKM. The CDR3 extends over 14 amino acids. The CDR3 reads CASSLSEPLYGYTF. The CDR3 region has the DNA TGTGCCAGCAGTTTATCCGAGCCCCTCTATGGCTACACCTTC.

The CDR3 spells CASSAPGQEGTDTQYF. CDR3 DNA sequence: TGTGCCAGCAGTGCACCGGGACAGGAGGGCACAGATACGCAGTATTTT. V usage is TRBV28 and J usage is TRBJ2-3; TRBD1 aligns across 8 bases. CDR3 length: 16 amino acids. Germline V gene lookup returns CDR1 MDHEN and CDR2 SYDVKM. The J segment lost 1 base and the V segment lost 5 bases, leaving 8 bases of the junction unmatched.

The V and J genes are TRBV6-1 and TRBJ2-3, with 12 bases lining up with TRBD1. Germline trimming cut 8 bases from V and 2 bases from J; bases unmatched to any gene: 2. CDR3 length: 14 amino acids. Germline CDR1 is MNHNS and CDR2 is SASEGT. CDR3 DNA sequence: TGTGCCAGCGGGGACAGGGGGCACACAGATACGCAGTATTTT. Translated, it gives CASGDRGHTDTQYF.

The rearrangement joins TRBV28 to TRBJ1-5; 8 positions match TRBD1. V was pared by 10 bases and J by 5 bases, with 16 bases of the junction left unmatched. CDR1 is MDHEN, CDR2 SYDVKM, per germline. CDR3 length: 16 residues. CDR3 region: CATIKRQGTEHQPQHF. CDR3 coding DNA: TGTGCCACTATTAAAAGACAGGGGACGGAACATCAGCCCCAGCATTTT.

The chain recombines TRBV28 with TRBJ2-7; possibly TRBD2 for D (6 bases). Deletions cut 0 bases from V and 2 bases from J, with 11 bases between. This CDR3 has 15 residues. Germline V lookup: CDR1 MDHEN, CDR2 SYDVKM. The CDR3 reads CASSLWGTSPYEQYF. CDR3 DNA sequence: TGTGCCAGCAGTTTATGGGGGACTTCCCCCTACGAGCAGTACTTC.

This clone was seen a few times. The J gene is TRBJ2-5, the V gene TRBV13; 8 nucleotides match TRBD2. CDR1 and CDR2 (germline): PRHDT, FYEKMQ (reference sequence). J lost 5 bases, V lost 3 bases, and 11 bases had no gene match. CDR3 length: 16 residues. The CDR3 spells CASSFKNTGGRETQYF. DNA for the CDR3: TGTGCCAGCAGCTTCAAGAACACGGGGGGGCGGGAGACCCAGTACTTC.

V and J are TRBV7-2 and TRBJ2-4; 7 bases agree with TRBD2. The CDR3 has 12 amino acids. Germline V gene sequence: CDR1 SGHTA, CDR2 FQGNSA. With V trimmed by 5 bases and J by 7 bases, 2 bases remained unmatched. DNA for the CDR3: TGTGCCAGCAGCCCTAGCGGTAACATTCAGTACTTC. This encodes CASSPSGNIQYF.

This sequence joins TRBV11-3 and TRBJ1-2; D is uncertain. The CDR3 spans 17 residues. V was cut by 1 base and J by 13 bases, with 28 bases left in between. Germline lookup yields CDR1 SGHNT and CDR2 YENEEA. The CDR3 DNA sequence: TGTGCCAGCAGCTTAGTGAGTTGGGAGGCGACACAAGGTAGTCGCACCTTC. Protein sequence: CASSLVSWEATQGSRTF.